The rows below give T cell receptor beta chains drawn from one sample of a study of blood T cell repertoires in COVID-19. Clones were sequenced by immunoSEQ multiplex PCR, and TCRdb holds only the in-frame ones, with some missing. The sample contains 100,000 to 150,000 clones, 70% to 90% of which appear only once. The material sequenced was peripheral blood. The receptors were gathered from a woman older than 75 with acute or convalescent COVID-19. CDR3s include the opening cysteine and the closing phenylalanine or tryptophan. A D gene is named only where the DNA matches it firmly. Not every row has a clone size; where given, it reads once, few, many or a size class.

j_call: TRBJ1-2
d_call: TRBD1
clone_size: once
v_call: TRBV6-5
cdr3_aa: CASRQGQNYGYTF
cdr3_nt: TGTGCCAGCAGACAGGGACAGAACTATGGCTACACCTTC

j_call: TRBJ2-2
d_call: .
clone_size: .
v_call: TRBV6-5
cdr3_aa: CASSRSGTPPGELFF
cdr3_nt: TGTGCCAGCAGTCGGTCAGGAACGCCTCCCGGGGAGCTGTTTTTT

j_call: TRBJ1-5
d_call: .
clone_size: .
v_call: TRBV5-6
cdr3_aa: CASSIQGLGNQPQHF
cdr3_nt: TGTGCCAGCAGCATACAGGGCTTGGGCAATCAGCCCCAGCATTTT

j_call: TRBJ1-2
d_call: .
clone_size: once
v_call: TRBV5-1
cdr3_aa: CASSFQGENYGYTF
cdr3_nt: TGCGCCAGCAGCTTCCAGGGCGAGAACTATGGCTACACCTTC

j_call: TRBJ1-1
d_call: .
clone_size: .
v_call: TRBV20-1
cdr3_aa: CSAGEITEAFF
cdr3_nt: TGCAGTGCCGGGGAAATCACTGAAGCTTTCTTT

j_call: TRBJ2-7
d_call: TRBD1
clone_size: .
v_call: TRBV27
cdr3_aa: CASRGTGLSYEQYF
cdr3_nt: TGTGCCAGCAGGGGGACAGGTCTAAGCTACGAGCAGTACTTC

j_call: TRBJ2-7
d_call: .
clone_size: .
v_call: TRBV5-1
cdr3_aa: CASSLPAGEQYF
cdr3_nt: TGCGCCAGCAGCTTGCCGGCGGGCGAGCAGTACTTC

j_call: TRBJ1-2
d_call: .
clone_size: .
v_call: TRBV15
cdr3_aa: CATSRDLTWDGYTF
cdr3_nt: TGTGCCACCAGCAGAGATCTGACTTGGGATGGCTACACCTTC

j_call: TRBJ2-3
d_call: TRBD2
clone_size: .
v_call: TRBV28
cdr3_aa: CASSLPWGQLAGRGDTQYF
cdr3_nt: TGTGCCAGCAGTTTGCCCTGGGGTCAACTAGCGGGAAGGGGAGATACGCAGTATTTT

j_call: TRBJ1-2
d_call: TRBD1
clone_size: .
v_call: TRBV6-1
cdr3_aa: CASSEVTGEAYTF
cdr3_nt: TGTGCCAGCAGTGAAGTGACAGGGGAAGCCTACACCTTC

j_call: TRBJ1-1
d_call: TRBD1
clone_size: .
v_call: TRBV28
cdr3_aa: CASNRLGQPSSGTEAFF
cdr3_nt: TGTGCCAGCAATCGACTGGGACAGCCTTCTTCAGGCACTGAAGCTTTCTTT

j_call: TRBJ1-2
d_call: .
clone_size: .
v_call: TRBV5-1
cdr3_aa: CASSYTENYGYTF
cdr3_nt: TGCGCCAGCAGCTATACAGAGAACTATGGCTACACCTTC

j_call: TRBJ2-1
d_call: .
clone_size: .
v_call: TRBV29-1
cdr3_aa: CSVESYNEQFF
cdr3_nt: TGCAGCGTTGAGTCGTACAATGAGCAGTTCTTC

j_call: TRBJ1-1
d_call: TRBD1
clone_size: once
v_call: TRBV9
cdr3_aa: CASSGRTGGVTEAFF
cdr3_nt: TGTGCCAGCAGCGGAAGGACAGGTGGAGTGACTGAAGCTTTCTTT

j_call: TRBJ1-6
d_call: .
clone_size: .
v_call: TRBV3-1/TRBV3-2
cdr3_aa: CASSQGGVSPLHF
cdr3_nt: TGTGCCAGCAGCCAAGGGGGGGTTTCACCCCTCCACTTT

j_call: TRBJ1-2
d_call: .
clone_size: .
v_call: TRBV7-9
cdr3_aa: CASSSRANYGYTF
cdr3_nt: TGTGCCAGCAGCTCGAGGGCTAACTATGGCTACACCTTC

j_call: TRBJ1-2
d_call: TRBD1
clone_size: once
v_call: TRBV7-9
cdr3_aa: CASSMGQGVSGYTF
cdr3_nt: TGTGCCAGCAGCATGGGACAGGGGGTCTCTGGCTACACCTTC

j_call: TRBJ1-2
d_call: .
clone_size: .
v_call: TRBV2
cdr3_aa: CASQGGGYTF
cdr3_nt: TGTGCCAGCCAAGGAGGCGGCTACACCTTC

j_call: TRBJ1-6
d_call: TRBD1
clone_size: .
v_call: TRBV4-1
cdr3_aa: CASSQGTGLDSPLHF
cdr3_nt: TGCGCCAGCAGCCAAGGGACAGGATTGGATTCACCCCTCCACTTT

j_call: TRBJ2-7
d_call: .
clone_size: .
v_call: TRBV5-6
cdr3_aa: CASRGGHITATYEQYF
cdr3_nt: TGTGCCAGCAGGGGAGGACATATAACGGCGACCTACGAGCAGTACTTC

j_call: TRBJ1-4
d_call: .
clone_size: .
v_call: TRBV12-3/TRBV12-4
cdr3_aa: CASSLRSERLFF
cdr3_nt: TGTGCCAGCAGTCTAAGATCGGAGAGACTGTTTTTT

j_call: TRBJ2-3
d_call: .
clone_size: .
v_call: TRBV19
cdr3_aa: CASSMSELDNTQYF
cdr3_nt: TGTGCCAGTAGTATGAGTGAACTCGATAATACGCAGTATTTT

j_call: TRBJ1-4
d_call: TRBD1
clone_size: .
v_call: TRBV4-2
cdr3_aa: CASSQGGQGDEKLFF
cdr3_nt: TGTGCCAGCAGCCAAGGAGGACAGGGGGATGAAAAACTGTTTTTT

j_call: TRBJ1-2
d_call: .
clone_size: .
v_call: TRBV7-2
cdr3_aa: CASSLETVGYTF
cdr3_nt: TGTGCCAGCAGCTTAGAGACAGTAGGCTACACCTTC

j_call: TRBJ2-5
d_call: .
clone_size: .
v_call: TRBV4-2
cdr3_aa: CASSQEPGQETQYF
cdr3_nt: TGTGCCAGCAGCCAAGAGCCAGGACAAGAGACCCAGTACTTC

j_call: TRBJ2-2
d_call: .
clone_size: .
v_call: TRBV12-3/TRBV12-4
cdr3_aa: CASSPGNTGELFF
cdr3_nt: TGTGCCAGCAGCCCCGGTAACACCGGGGAGCTGTTTTTT

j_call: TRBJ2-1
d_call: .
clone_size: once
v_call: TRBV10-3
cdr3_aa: CAPSLQFF
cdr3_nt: TGTGCCCCCAGTCTTCAGTTCTTC

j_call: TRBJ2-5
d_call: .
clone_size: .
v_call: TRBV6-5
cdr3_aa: CASRKSAGPSQYF
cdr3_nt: TGTGCCAGCCGAAAGTCGGCAGGGCCATCCCAGTACTTC

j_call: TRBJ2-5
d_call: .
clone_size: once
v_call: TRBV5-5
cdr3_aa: CASSSGTPRETQYF
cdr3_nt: TGTGCCAGCAGCTCCGGGACACCGAGAGAGACCCAGTACTTC

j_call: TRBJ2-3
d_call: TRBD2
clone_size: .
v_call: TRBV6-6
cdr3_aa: CASSYSLLAGADTQYF
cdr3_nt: TGTGCCAGCAGTTACTCGTTGCTAGCGGGGGCAGATACGCAGTATTTT

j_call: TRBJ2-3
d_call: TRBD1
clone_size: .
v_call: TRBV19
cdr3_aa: CASRTTGGLADTQYF
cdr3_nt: TGTGCCAGTAGGACGACAGGGGGTCTAGCAGATACGCAGTATTTT

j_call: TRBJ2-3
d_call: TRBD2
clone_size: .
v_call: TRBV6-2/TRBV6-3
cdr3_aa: CASSYDRLAGGLDTQYF
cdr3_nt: TGTGCCAGCAGTTACGACAGACTAGCGGGGGGCCTAGATACGCAGTATTTT

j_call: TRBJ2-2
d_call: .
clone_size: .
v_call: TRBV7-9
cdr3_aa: CASSLAPGSHTGELFF
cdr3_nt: TGTGCCAGCAGCTTAGCACCGGGATCCCACACCGGGGAGCTGTTTTTT

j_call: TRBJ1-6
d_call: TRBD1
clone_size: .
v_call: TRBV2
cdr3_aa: CASRRSQQGNSPLHF
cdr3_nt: TGTGCCAGCAGGAGGAGTCAACAGGGGAATTCACCCCTCCACTTT

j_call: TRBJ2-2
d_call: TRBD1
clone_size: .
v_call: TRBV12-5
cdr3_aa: CASGLVWGQGSGGELFF
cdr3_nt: TGTGCTAGTGGTTTGGTATGGGGACAGGGGTCAGGCGGGGAGCTGTTTTTT

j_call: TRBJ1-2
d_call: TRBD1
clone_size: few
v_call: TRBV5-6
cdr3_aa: CASSLEDRAYGYTF
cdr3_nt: TGTGCCAGCAGCTTGGAGGACAGGGCCTATGGCTACACCTTC

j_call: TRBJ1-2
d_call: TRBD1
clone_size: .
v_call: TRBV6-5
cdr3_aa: CASSKQGASLYGYTF
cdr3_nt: TGTGCCAGCAGTAAGCAGGGGGCGTCACTCTATGGCTACACCTTC

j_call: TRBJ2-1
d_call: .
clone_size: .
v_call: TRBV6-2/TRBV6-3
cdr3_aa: CASSLLGNEQFF
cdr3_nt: TGTGCCAGCAGCCTACTAGGCAATGAGCAGTTCTTC

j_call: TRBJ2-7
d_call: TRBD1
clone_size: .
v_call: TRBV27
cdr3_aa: CASRDRVWHEQYF
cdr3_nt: TGTGCCAGCAGAGACAGGGTGTGGCACGAGCAGTACTTC

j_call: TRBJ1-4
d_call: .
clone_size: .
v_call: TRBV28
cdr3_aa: CASTHMGGANEKLFF
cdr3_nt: TGTGCCAGCACCCACATGGGGGGAGCTAATGAAAAACTGTTTTTT

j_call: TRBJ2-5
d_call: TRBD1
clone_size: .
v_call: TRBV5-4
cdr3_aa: CASSRGTVEAETQYF
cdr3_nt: TGTGCCAGCAGCCGAGGGACAGTGGAAGCAGAGACCCAGTACTTC

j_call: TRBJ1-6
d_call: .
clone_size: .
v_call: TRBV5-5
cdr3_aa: CASAQGMKDSPLHF
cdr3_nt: TGTGCCAGCGCACAGGGTATGAAAGATTCACCCCTCCACTTT

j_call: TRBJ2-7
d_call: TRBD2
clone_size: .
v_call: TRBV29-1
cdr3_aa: CSVEYGRGFEQYF
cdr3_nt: TGCAGCGTTGAATATGGGCGGGGGTTCGAGCAGTACTTC

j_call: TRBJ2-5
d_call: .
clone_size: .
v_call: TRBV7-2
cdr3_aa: CASSPFQETQYF
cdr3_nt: TGTGCCAGCAGCCCGTTCCAAGAGACCCAGTACTTC

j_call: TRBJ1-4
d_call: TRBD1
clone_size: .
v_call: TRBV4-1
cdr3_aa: CASSQEDRVDEKLFF
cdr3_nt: TGCGCCAGCAGCCAGGAGGACAGGGTTGATGAAAAACTGTTTTTT

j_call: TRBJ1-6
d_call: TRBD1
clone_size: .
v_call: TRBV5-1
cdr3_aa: CASSPDRGDNSPLHF
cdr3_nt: TGCGCCAGCAGCCCGGACAGGGGAGATAATTCACCCCTCCACTTT

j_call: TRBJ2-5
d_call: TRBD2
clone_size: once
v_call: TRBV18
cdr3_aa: CASSPGGGQETQYF
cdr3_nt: TGTGCCAGCTCCCCGGGAGGGGGACAAGAGACCCAGTACTTC

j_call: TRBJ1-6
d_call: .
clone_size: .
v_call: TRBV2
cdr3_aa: CASRGVDRNSPLHF
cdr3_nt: TGTGCCAGCAGGGGTGTGGACAGAAATTCACCCCTCCACTTT

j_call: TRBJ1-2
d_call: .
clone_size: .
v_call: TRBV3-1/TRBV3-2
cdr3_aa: CASSQETLYGYTF
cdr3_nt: TGTGCCAGCAGCCAAGAGACACTCTATGGCTACACCTTC

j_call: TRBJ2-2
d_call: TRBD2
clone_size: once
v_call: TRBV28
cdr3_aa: CASSPSPGLAVTNTGELFF
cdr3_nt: TGTGCCAGCAGTCCATCACCGGGACTAGCGGTAACTAACACCGGGGAGCTGTTTTTT